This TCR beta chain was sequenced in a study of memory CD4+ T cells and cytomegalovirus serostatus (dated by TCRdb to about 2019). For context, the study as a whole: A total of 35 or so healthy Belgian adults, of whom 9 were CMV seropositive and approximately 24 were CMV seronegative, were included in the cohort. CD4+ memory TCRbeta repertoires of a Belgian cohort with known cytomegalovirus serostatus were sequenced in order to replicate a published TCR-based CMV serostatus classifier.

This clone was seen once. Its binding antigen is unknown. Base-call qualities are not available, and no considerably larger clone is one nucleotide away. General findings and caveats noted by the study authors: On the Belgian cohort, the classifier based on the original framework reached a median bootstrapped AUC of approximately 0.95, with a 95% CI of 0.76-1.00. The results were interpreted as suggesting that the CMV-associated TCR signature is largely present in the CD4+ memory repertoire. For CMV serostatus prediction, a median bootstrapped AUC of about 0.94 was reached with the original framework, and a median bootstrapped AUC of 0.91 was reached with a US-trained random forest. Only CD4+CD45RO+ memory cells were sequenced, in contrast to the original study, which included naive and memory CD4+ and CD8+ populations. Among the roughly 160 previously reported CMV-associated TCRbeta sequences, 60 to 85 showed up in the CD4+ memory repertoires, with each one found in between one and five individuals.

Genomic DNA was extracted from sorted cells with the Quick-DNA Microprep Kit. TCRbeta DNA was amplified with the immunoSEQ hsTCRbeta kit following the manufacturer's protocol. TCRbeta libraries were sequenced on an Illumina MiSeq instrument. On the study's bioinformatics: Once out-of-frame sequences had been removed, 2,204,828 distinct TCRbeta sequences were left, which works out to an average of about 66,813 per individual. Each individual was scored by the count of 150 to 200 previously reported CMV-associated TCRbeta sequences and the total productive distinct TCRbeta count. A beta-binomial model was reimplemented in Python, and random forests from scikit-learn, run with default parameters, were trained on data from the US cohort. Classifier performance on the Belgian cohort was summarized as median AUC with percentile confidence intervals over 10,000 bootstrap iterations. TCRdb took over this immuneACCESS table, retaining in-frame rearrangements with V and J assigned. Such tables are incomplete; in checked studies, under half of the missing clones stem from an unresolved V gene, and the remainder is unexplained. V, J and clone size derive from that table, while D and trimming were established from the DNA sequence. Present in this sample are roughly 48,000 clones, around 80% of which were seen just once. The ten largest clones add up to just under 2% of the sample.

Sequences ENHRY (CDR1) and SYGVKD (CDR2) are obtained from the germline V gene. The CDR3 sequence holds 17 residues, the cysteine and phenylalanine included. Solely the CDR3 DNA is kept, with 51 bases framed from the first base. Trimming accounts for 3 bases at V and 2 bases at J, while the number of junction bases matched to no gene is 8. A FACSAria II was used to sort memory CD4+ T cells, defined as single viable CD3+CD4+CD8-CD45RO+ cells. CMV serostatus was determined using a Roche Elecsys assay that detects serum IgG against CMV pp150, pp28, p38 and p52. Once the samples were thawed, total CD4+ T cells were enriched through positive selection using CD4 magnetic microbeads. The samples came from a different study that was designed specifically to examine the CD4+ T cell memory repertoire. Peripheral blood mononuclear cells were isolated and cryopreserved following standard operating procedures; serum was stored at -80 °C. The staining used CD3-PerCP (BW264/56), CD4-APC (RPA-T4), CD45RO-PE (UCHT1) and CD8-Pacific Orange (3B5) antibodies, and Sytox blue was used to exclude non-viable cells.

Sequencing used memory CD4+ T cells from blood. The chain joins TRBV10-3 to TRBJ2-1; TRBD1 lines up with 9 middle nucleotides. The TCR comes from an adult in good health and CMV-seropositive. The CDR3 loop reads CAISDPTGGRTYNEQFF. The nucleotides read TGTGCCATCAGTGACCCTACAGGGGGCCGAACCTACAATGAGCAGTTCTTC.